This T cell receptor beta chain was profiled in a study of blood T cell repertoires in COVID-19. Overall study: The study drew acute and convalescent COVID-19 samples from the United States, Italy and Spain. PBMCs, B-cell-depleted T cells, or T cells provided the cDNA or gDNA that made up the material.

V trimming: 4 bases; J trimming: 7 bases; junction bases outside the gene matches: 6. CDR3 length: 13 residues. Germline CDR1 and CDR2: LGHNA and YSLEER. Authors' data handling: The authors estimated nucleated cell counts from reference gene primer amplification. Repertoires were generated with immunoSEQ multiplex PCR, while TCRdb's copy carries only in-frame clones and drops some. The DNA gave D and trimming, while V, J and clone size come from that table. The sample shows about 98,000 clones, about 81% of them seen only once. The sequence came from a man older than 75 with acute or convalescent COVID-19. Sequencing was performed on peripheral blood. V is TRBV4-3 and J is TRBJ1-1, with 7 bases fitting TRBD1. The CDR3 is CASSRGGDSEAFF. For the CDR3, the DNA is TGCGCCAGCAGCCGGGGCGGGGACAGTGAAGCTTTCTTT.